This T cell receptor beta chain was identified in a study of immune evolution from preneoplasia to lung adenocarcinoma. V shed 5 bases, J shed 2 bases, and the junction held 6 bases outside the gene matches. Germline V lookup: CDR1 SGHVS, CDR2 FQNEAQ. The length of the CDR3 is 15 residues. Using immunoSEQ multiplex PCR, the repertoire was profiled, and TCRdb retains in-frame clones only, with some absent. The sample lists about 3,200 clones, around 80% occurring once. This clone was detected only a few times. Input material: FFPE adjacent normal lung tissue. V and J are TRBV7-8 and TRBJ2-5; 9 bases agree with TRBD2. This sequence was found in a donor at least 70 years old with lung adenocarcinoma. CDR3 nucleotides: TGTGCCAGCAGCCCAAGACTAGCGGCACAAGAGACCCAGTACTTC. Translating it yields CASSPRLAAQETQYF.